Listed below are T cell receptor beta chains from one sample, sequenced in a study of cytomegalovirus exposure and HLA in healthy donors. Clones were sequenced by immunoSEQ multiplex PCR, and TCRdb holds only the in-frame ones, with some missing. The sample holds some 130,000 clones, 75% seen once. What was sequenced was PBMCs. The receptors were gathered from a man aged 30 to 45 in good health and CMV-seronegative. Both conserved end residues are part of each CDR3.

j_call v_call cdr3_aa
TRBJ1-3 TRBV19 CASSISRSGNTIYF
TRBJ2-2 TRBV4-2 CASSQDRGQVFNTGELFF
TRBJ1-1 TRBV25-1 CASSATGSEAFF
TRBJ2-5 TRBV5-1 CASSVGLAGAGETQYF
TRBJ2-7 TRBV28 CASSGTSAVYEQYF
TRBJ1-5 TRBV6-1 CASSDRAGAYNQPQHF
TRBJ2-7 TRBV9 CASSVGSGTGGYEQYF
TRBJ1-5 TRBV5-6 CASSSNRGLTNQPQHF
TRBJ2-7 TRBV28 CASTPDSGRAYEQYF
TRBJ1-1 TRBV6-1 CATTLGALNTEAFF
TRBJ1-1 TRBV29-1 CSVFRPTGTTEAFF
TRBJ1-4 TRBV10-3 CAIWTGEDEKLFF
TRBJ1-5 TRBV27 CASSQTGTNQPQHF
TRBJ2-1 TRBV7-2 CASSPSYSYNEQFF
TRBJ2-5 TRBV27 CASTSRQAQETQYF
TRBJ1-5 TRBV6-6 CASSRDRALNQPQHF
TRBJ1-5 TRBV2 CASSEAVSSGGQPQHF
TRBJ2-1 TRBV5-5 CASSPRESYNEQFF
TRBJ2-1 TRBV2 CASSVSVRVEQFF
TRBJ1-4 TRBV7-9 CALQATNEKLFF
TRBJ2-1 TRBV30 CAWSASGLSSYNEQFF
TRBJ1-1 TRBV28 CASSSTGIGTEAFF